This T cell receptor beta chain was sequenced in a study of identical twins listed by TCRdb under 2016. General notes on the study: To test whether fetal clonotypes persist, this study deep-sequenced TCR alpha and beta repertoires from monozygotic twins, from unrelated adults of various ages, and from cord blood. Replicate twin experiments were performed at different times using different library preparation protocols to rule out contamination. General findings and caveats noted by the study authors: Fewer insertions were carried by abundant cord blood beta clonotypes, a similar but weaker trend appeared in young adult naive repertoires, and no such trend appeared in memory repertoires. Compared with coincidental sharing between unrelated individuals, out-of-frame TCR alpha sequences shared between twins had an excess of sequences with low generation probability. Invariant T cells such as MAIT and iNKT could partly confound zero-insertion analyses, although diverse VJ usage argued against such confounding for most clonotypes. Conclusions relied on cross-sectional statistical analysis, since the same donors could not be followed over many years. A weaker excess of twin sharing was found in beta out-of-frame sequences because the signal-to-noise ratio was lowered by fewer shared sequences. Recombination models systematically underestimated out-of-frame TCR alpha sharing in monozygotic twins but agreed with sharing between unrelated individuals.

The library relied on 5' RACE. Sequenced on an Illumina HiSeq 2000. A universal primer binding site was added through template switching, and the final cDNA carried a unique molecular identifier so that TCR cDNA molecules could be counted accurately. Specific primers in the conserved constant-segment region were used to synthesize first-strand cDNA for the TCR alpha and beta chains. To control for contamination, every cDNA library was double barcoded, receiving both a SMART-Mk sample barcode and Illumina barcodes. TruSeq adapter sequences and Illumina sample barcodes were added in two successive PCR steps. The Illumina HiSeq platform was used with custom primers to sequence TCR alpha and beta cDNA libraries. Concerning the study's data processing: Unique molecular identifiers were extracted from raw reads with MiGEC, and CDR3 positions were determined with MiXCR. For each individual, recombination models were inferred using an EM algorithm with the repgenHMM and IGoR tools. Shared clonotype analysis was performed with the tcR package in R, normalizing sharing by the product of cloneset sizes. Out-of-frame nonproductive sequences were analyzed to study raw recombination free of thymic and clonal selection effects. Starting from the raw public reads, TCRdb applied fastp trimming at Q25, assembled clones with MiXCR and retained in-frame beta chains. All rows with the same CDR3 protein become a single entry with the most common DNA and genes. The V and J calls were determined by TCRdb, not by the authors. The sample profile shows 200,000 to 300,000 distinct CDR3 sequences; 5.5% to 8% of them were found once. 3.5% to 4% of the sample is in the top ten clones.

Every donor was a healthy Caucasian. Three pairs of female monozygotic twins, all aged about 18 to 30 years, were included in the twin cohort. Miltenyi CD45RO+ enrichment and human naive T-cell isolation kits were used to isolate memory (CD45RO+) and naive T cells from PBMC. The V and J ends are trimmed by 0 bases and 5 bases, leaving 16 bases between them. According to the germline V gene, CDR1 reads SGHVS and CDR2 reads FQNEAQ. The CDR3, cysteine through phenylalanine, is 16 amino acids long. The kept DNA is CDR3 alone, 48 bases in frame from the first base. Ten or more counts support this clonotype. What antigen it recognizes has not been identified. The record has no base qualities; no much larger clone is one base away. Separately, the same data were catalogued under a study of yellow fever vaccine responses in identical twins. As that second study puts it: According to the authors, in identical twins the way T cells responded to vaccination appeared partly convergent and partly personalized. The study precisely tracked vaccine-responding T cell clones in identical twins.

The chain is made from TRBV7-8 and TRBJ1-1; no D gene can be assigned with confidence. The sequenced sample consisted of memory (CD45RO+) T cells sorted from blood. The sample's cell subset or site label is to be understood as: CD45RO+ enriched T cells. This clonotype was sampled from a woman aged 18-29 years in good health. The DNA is TGTGCCAGCAGCTTAGCTCTTGGAGCCCTGTGGACTGAAGCTTTCTTT. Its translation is CASSLALGALWTEAFF.